These 22 T cell receptor beta chains were sequenced from one sample in a study of CD8 T cells in Susac syndrome. Reverse transcription of about 0.5 to 1 ug RNA was carried out with random hexamers. One entry per CDR3 protein results from TCRdb running MiXCR on the immunoSEQ multiplex PCR reads. This sample has about 200,000 distinct CDR3 sequences, with about 94% found just once. The sample consisted of CD8+ T cells from PBMCs. These receptors were taken from a human donor with multiple sclerosis.

The chain has TRBV25-1 and TRBJ2-7; TRBD1 matches at 7 bases. J lost 1 base, V lost 2 bases, and 5 bases had no gene match. This CDR3 contains 15 residues. CDR1 is MGHDK, CDR2 SYGVNS, per germline. The CDR3 coding sequence is TGTGCCAGCAGTGAAAGGGGGCTGGGTTCCTACGAGCAGTACTTC. It codes for CASSERGLGSYEQYF.

Worth noting for this clonotype: One end of the junction does not line up with germline, which may come from a read error. V gene TRBV2 combines with J gene TRBJ1-5; a possible D gene is TRBD1 (5 bases). CDR1 SNHLY and CDR2 FYNNEI come from the germline V gene. There are 10 residues in the CDR3. Here the CDR3 reads CASRGAREAF. In DNA form, the CDR3 reads TGTGCCAGCAGAGGGGCCCGGGAAGCTTTT. The entire variable domain, with the rest obtained from reference TRBV2 and TRBJ1-5, is as follows: EPEVTQTPSHQVTQMGQEVILRCVPISNHLYFYWYRQILGQKVEFLVSFYNNEISEKSEIFDDQFSVERPDGSNFTLKIRSTKLEDSAMYFCASRGAREAFGDGTRLSIL.

The J gene is TRBJ2-7, the V gene TRBV28; possibly TRBD1 or TRBD2 for D (5 bases each). Germline V gene lookup returns CDR1 MDHEN and CDR2 SYDVKM. Trimming pared 3 bases from V and 1 base from J, leaving 19 bases between. The CDR3 contains 17 residues. The CDR3 loop is CASSFGTTVGVSYEQYF. The CDR3 DNA reads as TGTGCCAGCAGTTTTGGGACGACAGTTGGCGTATCCTACGAGCAGTACTTC.

This chain connects TRBV6-5 to TRBJ2-2, with D tentatively TRBD2 (6 bases). V dropped 0 bases and J dropped 4 bases, with 21 bases sitting between them. The CDR3 covers 19 residues. Germline assignment: CDR1 MNHEY and CDR2 SVGAGI. In DNA, the CDR3 is TGTGCCAGCAGTTACTCGAGTCAATTGGGGACTCAACTCACCGGGGAGCTGTTTTTT. Translation: CASSYSSQLGTQLTGELFF.

DNA of the CDR3: TGTGCCAGCAGCCGCAATACGGGGGATTACAATGAGCAGTTCTTC. Translation: CASSRNTGDYNEQFF. The V and J genes are TRBV7-6 and TRBJ2-1; a weak D match, TRBD2 (6 bases). The CDR3 consists of 15 residues. With 5 bases removed from V and 4 bases from J, the gap between germline ends came to 15 bases. The germline gives CDR1 SGHVS, CDR2 FNYEAQ.

V usage is TRBV10-3 and J usage is TRBJ2-3, with TRBD1 identical over 8 bases. CDR1 and CDR2 (germline): ENHRY, SYGVKD. Trimming cost V 3 bases and J 3 bases; bases outside gene matches: 5. The CDR3 runs to 15 residues. CDR3 amino acids: CAISEPGTGTDTQYF. The CDR3 bases are TGTGCCATCAGTGAACCCGGGACAGGTACAGATACGCAGTATTTT.

The chain links TRBV19 to TRBJ1-6; 8 nucleotides line up with TRBD1. CDR3 size: 16 residues. Germline V gives CDR1 LNHDA, CDR2 SQIVND (reference sequence). V gave up 3 bases and J gave up 6 bases; unmatched junction bases: 7. CDR3 sequence: CASSIATGAINSPLHF. Here the CDR3 DNA reads TGTGCCAGTAGTATTGCGACAGGGGCTATTAATTCACCCCTCCACTTT.

CDR3 bases: TGTGCCAGCAGCCACTGGCCACCGGGACTAGCGGCTCAAGAGACCCAGTACTTC. It codes for CASSHWPPGLAAQETQYF. The chain carries TRBV7-9 and TRBJ2-5; 11 nucleotides line up with TRBD2. The V gene end was trimmed by 5 bases and the J gene end by 2 bases; junction bases not matched to a gene: 13. The CDR3 is made up of 18 amino acids. The germline gives CDR1 SEHNR, CDR2 FQNEAQ (reference sequence).

This chain joins TRBV28 and TRBJ2-2; unclear D gene. Trimming shortened V by 7 bases and J by 5 bases, and 11 bases separated the two germline ends. This CDR3 is 13 amino acids long. Germline CDR1 and CDR2: MDHEN and SYDVKM. CDR3 loop: CASTPHPTGELFF. CDR3 coding DNA: TGTGCCAGCACCCCGCACCCGACCGGGGAGCTGTTTTTT.

J is TRBJ2-1 and V is TRBV29-1, with 7 bases identical to TRBD1. The V and J ends lost 6 bases and 8 bases, in that order; junction bases with no gene match: 13. Germline values: CDR1 SQVTM, CDR2 ANQGSEA. There are 14 residues in the CDR3. In DNA, the CDR3 is TGCAGCGTCCAGGGGGTATTCCTAAGGGATGAGCAGTTCTTC. Amino acid sequence: CSVQGVFLRDEQFF.

The V call is TRBV13, the J call TRBJ1-2; tentatively, D is TRBD1 (5 bases). Trimming took off 7 bases at V and 8 bases at J, with 20 bases between the two ends. CDR1 and CDR2 (germline): PRHDT, FYEKMQ (reference sequence). The CDR3 is 14 amino acids. CDR3 region: CASTSESREEGYTF. The CDR3 coding sequence is TGTGCCAGCACCTCCGAGAGCAGGGAGGAAGGCTACACCTTC.

The chain has TRBV7-8 and TRBJ2-5; D is undetermined. The CDR3 is 17 residues long. Trimming removed 1 base from V and 2 bases from J, with 17 bases in between. From germline, CDR1 is SGHVS and CDR2 FQNEAQ. The CDR3: CASSLVRRVMEQETQYF. In DNA form, the CDR3 reads TGTGCCAGCAGCTTAGTCAGACGGGTTATGGAGCAAGAGACCCAGTACTTC.

The V and J genes are TRBV6-5 and TRBJ2-7; tentatively, D is TRBD1 (5 bases). The germline gives CDR1 MNHEY, CDR2 SVGAGI. V lost 5 bases and J lost 5, with 25 bases in between. The CDR3 spans 17 residues. The CDR3 protein is CASSTLGGLRRGDEQYF. The CDR3 nucleotides read TGTGCCAGCAGTACTTTAGGTGGCCTCCGAAGGGGCGACGAGCAGTACTTC.

This clonotype was seen only once. The V and J genes are TRBV7-9 and TRBJ1-5; 8 bases line up with TRBD1. CDR1 and CDR2 from the germline V gene are SEHNR and FQNEAQ (reference sequence). The CDR3 extends over 16 amino acids. The J segment lost 3 bases and the V segment lost 4 bases, leaving 8 bases of the junction unmatched. Here the CDR3 DNA reads TGTGCCAGCAGCTCACAACAGGGGGAGTCCAATCAGCCCCAGCATTTT. Protein: CASSSQQGESNQPQHF.

CDR3 DNA: TGTGCCAGCCGGGGGCAACACAGCTCTGGAAACACCATATATTTT. The encoded protein is CASRGQHSSGNTIYF. The V and J genes are TRBV4-2 and TRBJ1-3; D may be TRBD1 (6 bases). With 8 bases removed from V and 0 bases from J, the gap between germline ends came to 14 bases. In germline, CDR1 is LGHNA, CDR2 YNFKEQ. CDR3 length equals 15 residues.

The chain combines TRBV4-3 with TRBJ2-7, with no clear D. This CDR3 has 13 residues. Per germline, CDR1 LGHNA and CDR2 YSLEER. V lost 5 bases and J 2 bases, leaving 10 bases between the germline ends. The CDR3 coding sequence is TGCGCCAGCAGCACTGGACCAGCCTACGAGCAGTACTTC. It translates to CASSTGPAYEQYF.

This chain joins TRBV29-1 and TRBJ2-7, with D possibly being TRBD1 (5 bases). The germline V and J ends were trimmed by 7 bases and 2 bases, with 12 bases remaining between them. The CDR3 has 12 amino acids. Germline V lookup: CDR1 SQVTM, CDR2 ANQGSEA. CDR3 DNA sequence: TGCAGCGCTAGGACACCCCCCTACGAGCAGTACTTC. This gives the protein CSARTPPYEQYF.

The chain combines TRBV27 with TRBJ2-7; D is unresolved. The CDR3 loop spans 16 amino acids. The germline V and J ends were trimmed by 5 bases and 4 bases, with 21 bases remaining between them. Looked up from germline, CDR1 is MNHEY and CDR2 is SMNVEV (reference sequence). This CDR3 reads CASSPTLGGAPYEQYF. The CDR3 region has the DNA TGTGCCAGCAGTCCCACCCTAGGCGGTGCCCCTTACGAGCAGTACTTC.

The chain recombines TRBV25-1 with TRBJ1-1, with a weak D call TRBD1 (5 bases). Deletions cut 8 bases from V and 3 bases from J, with 13 bases between. This CDR3 is 13 amino acids long. CDR1 is MGHDK, CDR2 SYGVNS, per germline. DNA for the CDR3: TGTGCCAGCGCCATCCGAGGGGACACTGAAGCTTTCTTT. Its translation: CASAIRGDTEAFF.

This clonotype was detected only once. The DNA of the CDR3 is TGTGCCAGCAGCGTAGCTTTAGGGACCGGGGAGCTGTTTTTT. This translates into CASSVALGTGELFF. The rearrangement uses TRBV9 and TRBJ2-2; D call uncertain. Trimming shortened V by 0 bases and J by 5 bases, and 8 bases separated the two germline ends. The CDR3 consists of 14 residues. Looked up from germline, CDR1 is SGDLS and CDR2 is YYNGEE.

This clonotype was counted a few times. J is TRBJ1-1 and V is TRBV12-3 or TRBV12-4, with D possibly matching TRBD1 (5 bases). This CDR3 comprises 11 residues. The germline V and J ends were trimmed by 11 bases and 5 bases, with 12 bases remaining between them. The CDR3 is CASAGGTEAFF. As DNA, the CDR3 is TGTGCCTCCGCGGGGGGGACTGAAGCTTTCTTT.

This chain links TRBV7-9 with TRBJ2-3; 9 bases agree with TRBD1. Germline V lookup: CDR1 SEHNR, CDR2 FQNEAQ (reference sequence). Trimming cost V 3 bases and J 2 bases; bases outside gene matches: 3. This CDR3 has 15 residues. Here the CDR3 reads CASSFRDRATDTQYF. The DNA for the CDR3 is TGTGCCAGCAGCTTCCGGGACAGGGCCACAGATACGCAGTATTTT.